This is a list of T cell receptor beta chains from one sample in a study of cytomegalovirus exposure and HLA in healthy donors. Using immunoSEQ multiplex PCR, the repertoire was profiled, and TCRdb retains in-frame clones only, with some absent. The sample comprises about 64,000 clones, 92% of which are singletons, and about 1.2% rests with the top ten. Specimen: PBMCs. These receptors were collected from a woman between 18 and 30 years old in good health and CMV-seronegative. Both conserved end residues are part of each CDR3. D genes are given only for firm matches. Clone size is given for some rows only: seen once, a few or many times, or a class if the clone is expanded.

clone_size cdr3_length j_call d_call v_call cdr3_nt cdr3_aa
- 12 TRBJ1-1 - TRBV6-1 TGTGCCAGCAGTGTAGGAGGAACTGAAGCTTTCTTT CASSVGGTEAFF
- 15 TRBJ1-1 - TRBV18 TGTGCCAGCTCACCTAGGTCTGGAGAGAACACTGAAGCTTTCTTT CASSPRSGENTEAFF
- 13 TRBJ1-2 - TRBV30 TGTGCCTGGAGTTCTTGGGACACTCGAGGCTACACCTTC CAWSSWDTRGYTF
few 17 TRBJ1-6 TRBD1 TRBV19 TGTGCCAGCCTATTTGGGGACAGGGACATCCTTCTTCGGGCCCTCCACTTT CASLFGDRDILLRALHF
- 17 TRBJ2-7 TRBD1 TRBV11-2 TGTGCCAGCAGCTTACTCCCGGGACAGGGGGCTACCTACGAGCAGTACTTC CASSLLPGQGATYEQYF
- 13 TRBJ1-2 - TRBV15 TGTGCCACCAGCAGAGATCGTGCGAGCAGGCCGGCCTTC CATSRDRASRPAF
once 12 TRBJ2-7 - TRBV28 TGTGCCAGCACTTCCGTATCCTACGAGCAGTACTTC CASTSVSYEQYF
- 15 TRBJ2-1 - TRBV27 TGTGCCAGCAGTTTACAGGTAGACCTTTACAATGAGCAGTTCTTC CASSLQVDLYNEQFF
- 17 TRBJ1-1 - TRBV5-1 TGCGCCAGCAGCTTGGAGGGGGTCGGGCTTATGAACACTGAAGCTTTCTTT CASSLEGVGLMNTEAFF
once 15 TRBJ1-2 TRBD1 TRBV5-1 TGCGCCAGCAGCTCATGGACAGGGGTTAGCTATGGCTACACCTTC CASSSWTGVSYGYTF
once 16 TRBJ1-2 TRBD1 TRBV7-4 TGTGCCAGCAGTTTGGGACAGACCTCCGACCTCTATGGCTACACCTTC CASSLGQTSDLYGYTF
- 12 TRBJ1-2 TRBD1 TRBV2 TGTGCCAGTCCGGGACAGGGCCATGGCTACACCTTC CASPGQGHGYTF
- 13 TRBJ1-1 - TRBV6-5 TGTGCCAGCAGGGCCGGGACTGCTACTGAAGCTTTCTTT CASRAGTATEAFF
few 13 TRBJ2-3 - TRBV7-7 TGTGCTAGCAGCGTTCGAGCGGCAGATACGCAGTATTTT CASSVRAADTQYF
once 15 TRBJ1-2 - TRBV25-1 TGTGCCAGCAGTGAAAGGACGGGAGGGGGGTATGGCTACACCTTC CASSERTGGGYGYTF
- 13 TRBJ2-7 TRBD2 TRBV5-1 TGCGCCAGCAGGGCTAGCGGGAGGTACGAGCAGTACTTC CASRASGRYEQYF
- 16 TRBJ2-2 TRBD2 TRBV11-2 TGTGCCAGCAGCTCCCGACTAGCTACGAACACCGGGGAGCTGTTTTTT CASSSRLATNTGELFF
- 15 TRBJ1-1 TRBD1 TRBV6-1 TGTGCCAGCAGTCCCTCGACAGGGGTGTATGCTGAAGCTTTCTTT CASSPSTGVYAEAFF
- 14 TRBJ1-4 - TRBV11-2 TGTGCCAGCAGCTCAAACAGCGGGGGTGAAAAACTGTTTTTT CASSSNSGGEKLFF
few 15 TRBJ1-6 - TRBV6-1 TGTGCCAGCAGTGAAGCGGCGGGGGATGGTTCACCCCTCCACTTT CASSEAAGDGSPLHF
- 12 TRBJ1-2 TRBD1 TRBV29-1 TGCAGCGCTGATCAGGGGGCCCGTGGCTACACCTTC CSADQGARGYTF
- 15 TRBJ1-6 - TRBV6-1 TGTGCCAGCAGTGAACAGGGAGGCGATAATTCACCCCTCCACTTT CASSEQGGDNSPLHF
once 13 TRBJ2-7 TRBD1 TRBV7-3 TGTGCCAGCAGCCGGGACAGGGTATCCGAGCAGTACTTC CASSRDRVSEQYF
- 16 TRBJ2-6 TRBD1 TRBV11-3 TGTGCCAGCAGCTCTAACAGGGGGCCTGGGGCCAACGTCCTGACTTTC CASSSNRGPGANVLTF
- 11 TRBJ2-3 - TRBV20-1 TGCAGTGCCAGGCAAACAGATACGCAGTATTTT CSARQTDTQYF
- 12 TRBJ2-3 TRBD2 TRBV30 TGTGCCTGGGCGGGGGTCACAGATACGCAGTATTTT CAWAGVTDTQYF
- 17 TRBJ2-1 TRBD2 TRBV14 TGTGCCAGCAGCCAAGTAGGTCTAGCGGGACCCTACAATGAGCAGTTCTTC CASSQVGLAGPYNEQFF
- 13 TRBJ2-1 - TRBV7-9 TGTGCCAGCAGCCTGAAGGTCAGAGGGGAGCAGTTCTTC CASSLKVRGEQFF
- 13 TRBJ2-5 - TRBV7-8 TGTGCCAGCAGCCCACGACAGAAGGAGACCCAGTACTTC CASSPRQKETQYF
- 17 TRBJ2-7 TRBD2 TRBV28 TGTGCCAGCAGTTTCATCCTGACTAGCGGGACGTCCTACGAGCAGTACTTC CASSFILTSGTSYEQYF
- 13 TRBJ1-1 - TRBV28 TGTGCCAGCACCTTGGGGGGAGACACTGAAGCTTTCTTT CASTLGGDTEAFF
- 14 TRBJ1-2 - TRBV29-1 TGCAGCACGCCACGAACAGGGTTTGCCTATGGCTACACCTTC CSTPRTGFAYGYTF
- 17 TRBJ2-3 TRBD2 TRBV7-9 TGTGCCAGCAGCTGGGGGAGGGCTAGCTCGCCCCCAGATACGCAGTATTTT CASSWGRASSPPDTQYF
once 14 TRBJ1-2 TRBD1 TRBV19 TGTGCCAGTGGGGACAGGGGGCGAGACTATGGCTACACCTTC CASGDRGRDYGYTF
- 16 TRBJ2-5 TRBD1 TRBV5-4 TGTGCCAGCAGCCAAAGGACAGGGGGCTATGAGGAGACCCAGTACTTC CASSQRTGGYEETQYF
- 15 TRBJ2-1 TRBD2 TRBV6-1 TGTGCCAGCAGGGCGGTAGCGGGGGGGCCCAATGAGCAGTTCTTC CASRAVAGGPNEQFF
- 14 TRBJ1-5 TRBD1 TRBV18 TGTGCCAGCTCACAAGGGACAGTAAATCAGCCCCAGCATTTT CASSQGTVNQPQHF
- 13 TRBJ2-5 - TRBV4-1 TGCGCCAGCAGCCAAGGGGGGCACGAGACCCAGTACTTC CASSQGGHETQYF
- 12 TRBJ1-2 - TRBV28 TGTGCCAGCAGTTTAGAGGGCTATGGCTACACCTTC CASSLEGYGYTF
- 15 TRBJ1-1 - TRBV28 TGTGCCAGCAGTCTGGGGGACACCAGTGCGTATGAAGCTTTCTTT CASSLGDTSAYEAFF
- 15 TRBJ2-1 TRBD2 TRBV29-1 TGCAGCGTTGGAAAGCGGGGGGTTACGTACAATGAGCAGTTCTTC CSVGKRGVTYNEQFF
- 14 TRBJ2-7 - TRBV6-1 TGTGCCAGCAGTTCCATAAGCCCCGGGTACGAGCAGTACTTC CASSSISPGYEQYF
- 14 TRBJ2-7 TRBD1 TRBV5-1 TGCGCCAGCAGAGAAGGGACAGCTTCCTACGAGCAGTACTTC CASREGTASYEQYF
- 17 TRBJ1-1 TRBD1 TRBV14 TGTGCCAGCAGCCGTATCCTGACAGGGGTGGATAACACTGAAGCTTTCTTT CASSRILTGVDNTEAFF
- 12 TRBJ2-7 - TRBV2 TGTGCCAGCAGGAGGAACGGCTACGAGCAGTACTTC CASRRNGYEQYF